This T cell receptor beta chain comes out of a study of cytotoxic CD8 clonotypes in ibrutinib-treated CLL. Study-wide context: The patients, over ten relapsed/refractory and fewer than 16 treatment-naive, included approximately 18 who were IGHV unmutated. Study outcomes and limitations: Contraction or stability on treatment was seen for public clonotypes, which were uncommon.

Depth targeted 1 in 200,000 to 1 in 1 million T cells, averaging roughly 9.7x coverage per clonotype. Repertoires were generated with immunoSEQ multiplex PCR, while TCRdb's copy carries only in-frame clones and drops some. The sample shows about 140,000 clones, 60% to 80% of them seen only once. On this clone itself: Its matching antigen is unknown.

Specimen: PBMCs, collected after 12 months of ibrutinib treatment. This sequence originates from a human donor with chronic lymphocytic leukemia.

CDR3 coding DNA: TGTGCCAGCAGCTTATTTCTGGCTAGCGGGGGGGCGGACCAAGAGACCCAGTACTTC. Translated: CASSLFLASGGADQETQYF. V usage is TRBV7-2 and J usage is TRBJ2-5; TRBD2 aligns across 12 bases. CDR3 length equals 19 residues. Trimming cost V 2 bases and J 0 bases; bases outside gene matches: 10. Per germline, CDR1 SGHTA and CDR2 FQGNSA.